Listed here are 17 T cell receptor beta chains from one sample, sequenced in a study of blood T cell repertoires in COVID-19. Generated by immunoSEQ multiplex PCR, the TCRdb table keeps only in-frame clones and is missing some. Counted here are under 200,000 clones, around 89% occurring once; the ten biggest clones make up roughly 26%. Sequencing was done on a sample of peripheral blood. These receptors originate from a man aged 55 to 70 with acute or convalescent COVID-19.

This clone occurred a few times. The rearrangement joins TRBV15 to TRBJ1-2; tentative D call: TRBD1 (5 bases). V was trimmed by 0 bases and J by 4 bases, leaving 18 bases between them. This CDR3 spans 17 amino acids. Germline V gene sequence: CDR1 LNHNV, CDR2 YYDKDF (reference sequence). The CDR3 bases are TGTGCCACCAGCAGAGACCTCCTTTCCGGGGGGGGCTATGGCTACACCTTC. Translated: CATSRDLLSGGGYGYTF.

The V and J genes are TRBV10-3 and TRBJ1-6, with TRBD1 matching over 10 bases. The junction had 3 bases not matched to a gene; V was cut back by 4 bases and J by 9 bases. The CDR3 is 14 amino acids. Germline CDR1 and CDR2: ENHRY and SYGVKD. In nucleotides, the CDR3 is TGTGCCATCAGTGGGGGACAGGGGTCTTCACCCCTCCACTTT. This gives the protein CAISGGQGSSPLHF.

The V call is TRBV7-2, the J call TRBJ1-1; a weak D match, TRBD1 (5 bases). The CDR3 totals 14 residues. Per germline, CDR1 SGHTA and CDR2 FQGNSA. The V gene lost 5 bases and the J gene lost 5 bases, with 15 bases spanning the gap. The DNA for the CDR3 is TGTGCCAGCAGCGCTACGATCGGGGGGACTGAAGCTTTCTTT. This gives the protein CASSATIGGTEAFF.

The gene calls are TRBV11-3 and TRBJ2-7, with a possible D match to TRBD2 (6 bases). Germline CDR1 and CDR2: SGHNT and YENEEA. This CDR3 is 14 amino acids long. V lost 5 bases to trimming and J lost 2 bases, with 13 bases between them. The CDR3 loop reads CASSEGSGAYEQYF. CDR3 bases: TGTGCCAGCAGCGAAGGGTCGGGAGCCTACGAGCAGTACTTC. Variable domain in full (rest from reference TRBV11-3 and TRBJ2-7): EAGVVQSPRYKIIEKKQPVAFWCNPISGHNTLYWYLQNLGQGPELLIRYENEEAVDDSQLPKDRFSAERLKGVDSTLKIQPAELGDSAVYLCASSEGSGAYEQYFGPGTRLTVT.

The rearrangement joins TRBV5-4 to TRBJ2-5; TRBD1 agrees at 7 bases. The germline V gene has CDR1 SGHNT and CDR2 YYREEE (reference sequence). V trimming: 5 bases; J trimming: 0 bases; junction bases outside the gene matches: 1. The CDR3 totals 13 residues. The DNA of the CDR3 is TGTGCCAGCAGGGACAGGTACCAAGAGACCCAGTACTTC. Residues: CASRDRYQETQYF.

With regard to this clone: The same CDR3 arises from other DNA sequences in this sample as well. The chain employs TRBV3-1 (or the pseudogene TRBV3-2) and TRBJ1-5, with D uncertain. Germline CDR1 LGHDT, CDR2 YNNKEL (reference sequence). The length of the CDR3 is 13 residues. V lost 0 bases to trimming and J lost 4 bases, with 4 bases between them. This CDR3 reads CASSQDLNQPQHF. In nucleotides, the CDR3 is TGTGCCAGCAGCCAAGATCTTAATCAGCCCCAGCATTTT.

The chain carries TRBV5-1 and TRBJ1-6; a possible D gene is TRBD1 (6 bases). CDR3 size: 13 residues. Trimming removed 4 bases from V and 8 bases from J, with 10 bases in between. CDR1 is SGHRS and CDR2 is YFSETQ in the germline V gene. The CDR3: CASSPEGDSPLHF. The CDR3 nucleotides are TGCGCCAGCAGCCCAGAGGGGGATTCACCCCTCCACTTT. Looking up the rest from reference TRBV5-1 and TRBJ1-6 gives the full variable domain: KAGVTQTPRYLIKTRGQQVTLSCSPISGHRSVSWYQQTPGQGLQFLFEYFSETQRNKGNFPGRFSGRQFSNSRSEMNVSTLELGDSALYLCASSPEGDSPLHFGNGTRLTVT.

The chain joins TRBV9 to TRBJ2-3; the D gene is possibly TRBD1 (6 bases). Trimming removed 4 bases at V and 2 bases at J, with 20 bases between. This CDR3 region has 17 residues. The germline V gene has CDR1 SGDLS and CDR2 YYNGEE. The chain's CDR3 is CASSPGWGRKLTDTQYF. For the CDR3, the DNA is TGTGCCAGCAGCCCAGGGTGGGGGCGTAAACTCACAGATACGCAGTATTTT.

This clone showed up just a few times. The chain has TRBV7-9 and TRBJ1-2; 9 bases are shared with TRBD1. CDR1 is SEHNR and CDR2 is FQNEAQ in the germline V gene (reference sequence). The length of the CDR3 is 16 residues. J gave up 8 bases and V 5 bases, and 15 bases lay outside the gene matches. The CDR3 here is CASSPNSGQGSRGYTF. The CDR3 region has the DNA TGTGCCAGCAGCCCGAACAGCGGACAGGGGTCGAGGGGCTACACCTTC. Supplemented by reference TRBV7-9 and TRBJ1-2, the full variable domain reads DTGVSQNPRHKITKRGQNVTFRCDPISEHNRLYWYRQTLGQGPEFLTYFQNEAQLEKSRLLSDRFSAERPKGSFSTLEIQRTEQGDSAMYLCASSPNSGQGSRGYTFGSGTRLTVV.

The chain has TRBV6-1 and TRBJ2-1; D gene uncertain. Trimming cost V 2 bases and J 6 bases, with 14 bases left between them. Germline CDR1 MNHNS, CDR2 SASEGT. CDR3 length equals 15 residues. CDR3 sequence reads: CASSERSQVANEQFF. CDR3 sequence (DNA): TGTGCCAGCAGTGAAAGGTCCCAGGTTGCCAATGAGCAGTTCTTC.

The genes are TRBV19 and TRBJ1-4; the match to TRBD1 covers 9 bases. The V segment lost 1 base and the J segment 8 bases; nucleotides outside the gene matches: 5. Per germline, CDR1 LNHDA and CDR2 SQIVND (reference sequence). The CDR3 runs to 15 residues. The CDR3 DNA is TGTGCCAGTAGTATAGTGGGGACAGGGAACGAAAAACTGTTTTTT. Protein sequence: CASSIVGTGNEKLFF.

CDR3 nucleotides: TGTGCCAGCAGCCGGACAGTCTTTAATGAAAAACTGTTTTTT. This gives the protein CASSRTVFNEKLFF. The genes are TRBV5-4 and TRBJ1-4; a possible D gene is TRBD1 (6 bases). V lost 4 bases and J 4 bases, leaving 11 bases between the germline ends. This CDR3 is built from 14 residues. Per germline, CDR1 SGHNT and CDR2 YYREEE (reference sequence).

The chain joins TRBV7-9 to TRBJ1-4; D remains unclear. CDR1 is SEHNR, CDR2 FQNEAQ, per germline (reference sequence). CDR3 length equals 14 residues. Trimming stripped 5 bases from V and 3 bases from J, with 10 bases between. CDR3 sequence (DNA): TGTGCCAGCAGCCGGAGTGAGGCTAATGAAAAACTGTTTTTT. Residues: CASSRSEANEKLFF.

This clone was seen only a few times. The V gene is TRBV5-1, the J gene TRBJ1-6; 9 bases align to TRBD1. Per the germline V gene, CDR1 is SGHRS and CDR2 is YFSETQ. Trimming took 4 bases from V and 3 from J; bases not matched to a gene: 5. The CDR3 runs 16 residues. The CDR3 sequence: CASSPRTGVYNSPLHF. DNA of the CDR3: TGCGCCAGCAGCCCAAGGACAGGGGTCTATAATTCACCCCTCCACTTT.

The V and J genes are TRBV25-1 and TRBJ1-1, with TRBD1 matching 8 bases. Germline V gene sequence: CDR1 MGHDK, CDR2 SYGVNS. With 1 base clipped from V and 2 bases from J, the junction kept 6 bases outside the gene matches. The CDR3 contains 16 residues. CDR3 loop: CASSELTGGSNTEAFF. The DNA of the CDR3 is TGTGCCAGCAGTGAATTAACAGGGGGTAGTAACACTGAAGCTTTCTTT.

The gene calls are TRBV21-1 and TRBJ1-5; the listed D gene, TRBD1, was not tested against the DNA. TRBV21-1 is listed as a pseudogene. The CDR3 extends over 20 amino acids. The CDR3 is CASSKGYETGVLLSNQPQHF. The CDR3 coding sequence is TGTGCCAGCAGCAAAGGCTATGAGACAGGGGTCCTCCTAAGCAATCAGCCCCAGCATTTT.

This clone was counted between two and nine times. The gene calls are TRBV2 and TRBJ1-6; 7 bases align to TRBD1. This CDR3 spans 15 amino acids. Per germline, CDR1 SNHLY and CDR2 FYNNEI. V was clipped by 6 bases and J by 3 bases; unmatched bases: 5. CDR3 DNA: TGTGCCAGCAGCCAAGACAGGGTCTATAATTCACCCCTCCACTTT. Translated: CASSQDRVYNSPLHF.